A selection of T cell receptor beta chains follows, all from one sample in a study of cytomegalovirus exposure and HLA in healthy donors. Sequenced by immunoSEQ multiplex PCR; TCRdb stores in-frame clones only, minus some. The sample holds some 150,000 clones, 60% to 85% seen once. Sequencing used PBMCs. These receptors were collected from a woman aged 40 to 50 in good health and CMV-seropositive. CDR3s include the opening cysteine and the closing phenylalanine or tryptophan. A D gene is named only where the DNA matches it firmly. Expanded clones are given a class, and other clones once, few, many or no size at all.

D gene: NA
V gene: TRBV5-4
clone size: NA
J gene: TRBJ1-1
CDR3 protein: CASSLVGSRAFF
CDR3 DNA: TGTGCCAGCAGCTTGGTAGGGAGTAGGGCTTTCTTT

D gene: TRBD1
V gene: TRBV5-6
clone size: NA
J gene: TRBJ1-3
CDR3 protein: CASSLGGTVAGNTIYF
CDR3 DNA: TGTGCCAGCAGCTTGGGCGGGACAGTGGCTGGAAACACCATATATTTT

D gene: TRBD1
V gene: TRBV5-4
clone size: NA
J gene: TRBJ2-5
CDR3 protein: CASSRGGLWETQYF
CDR3 DNA: TGTGCCAGCAGCCGAGGGGGCTTGTGGGAGACCCAGTACTTC

D gene: TRBD1
V gene: TRBV6-1
clone size: NA
J gene: TRBJ2-3
CDR3 protein: CASSAQGDTQYF
CDR3 DNA: TGTGCCAGCAGCGCACAGGGGGATACGCAGTATTTT

D gene: NA
V gene: TRBV5-1
clone size: NA
J gene: TRBJ1-3
CDR3 protein: CASRETSSGNTIYF
CDR3 DNA: TGCGCCAGCAGAGAAACAAGCTCTGGAAACACCATATATTTT

D gene: NA
V gene: TRBV28
clone size: NA
J gene: TRBJ2-3
CDR3 protein: CASRPLEGVIPDTQYF
CDR3 DNA: TGTGCCAGCAGGCCCCTTGAGGGGGTGATCCCAGATACGCAGTATTTT

D gene: NA
V gene: TRBV14
clone size: once
J gene: TRBJ1-2
CDR3 protein: CASSPTWGANYGYTF
CDR3 DNA: TGTGCCAGCAGCCCCACATGGGGGGCTAACTATGGCTACACCTTC

D gene: TRBD1
V gene: TRBV18
clone size: few
J gene: TRBJ1-1
CDR3 protein: CASSPATGALNTEAFF
CDR3 DNA: TGTGCCAGCTCACCAGCCACAGGGGCTTTGAACACTGAAGCTTTCTTT

D gene: NA
V gene: TRBV2
clone size: NA
J gene: TRBJ2-3
CDR3 protein: CASSMGLGTDTQYF
CDR3 DNA: TGTGCCAGCAGTATGGGGCTAGGCACAGATACGCAGTATTTT

D gene: TRBD1
V gene: TRBV7-2
clone size: few
J gene: TRBJ1-1
CDR3 protein: CASRGDRGLTSTEAFF
CDR3 DNA: TGTGCCAGCAGGGGGGACAGGGGGCTAACGAGCACTGAAGCTTTCTTT

D gene: TRBD2
V gene: TRBV18
clone size: NA
J gene: TRBJ2-1
CDR3 protein: CASSPVSGVHNEQFF
CDR3 DNA: TGTGCCAGCTCACCAGTTAGCGGGGTCCACAATGAGCAGTTCTTC

D gene: TRBD2
V gene: TRBV7-9
clone size: few
J gene: TRBJ2-3
CDR3 protein: CASRLGGAGTDTQYF
CDR3 DNA: TGTGCCAGCAGACTCGGGGGGGCGGGCACAGATACGCAGTATTTT

D gene: TRBD2
V gene: TRBV28
clone size: NA
J gene: TRBJ2-3
CDR3 protein: CASSSRYSGGATDTQYF
CDR3 DNA: TGTGCCAGCAGTTCTCGATATAGCGGGGGGGCGACAGATACGCAGTATTTT

D gene: NA
V gene: TRBV29-1
clone size: once
J gene: TRBJ1-2
CDR3 protein: CSVAPRLGNYGYTF
CDR3 DNA: TGCAGCGTTGCCCCACGACTTGGCAACTATGGCTACACCTTC

D gene: NA
V gene: TRBV4-2
clone size: NA
J gene: TRBJ2-5
CDR3 protein: CASSQDRGTETQYF
CDR3 DNA: TGTGCCAGCAGCCAAGATCGGGGTACAGAGACCCAGTACTTC

D gene: TRBD1
V gene: TRBV15
clone size: NA
J gene: TRBJ1-1
CDR3 protein: CATRRSGTESAEAFF
CDR3 DNA: TGTGCCACCAGAAGATCCGGGACAGAGTCGGCTGAAGCTTTCTTT

D gene: NA
V gene: TRBV27
clone size: NA
J gene: TRBJ2-6
CDR3 protein: CASSLSPSGANVLTF
CDR3 DNA: TGTGCCAGCAGTTTAAGCCCGTCTGGGGCCAACGTCCTGACTTTC

D gene: NA
V gene: TRBV7-9
clone size: NA
J gene: TRBJ2-1
CDR3 protein: CASSPQGGVGEQFF
CDR3 DNA: TGTGCCAGCAGCCCACAAGGTGGAGTCGGTGAGCAGTTCTTC

D gene: TRBD1
V gene: TRBV30
clone size: NA
J gene: TRBJ2-6
CDR3 protein: CAFPRDRISGANVLTF
CDR3 DNA: TGTGCCTTCCCCCGGGACAGGATTTCTGGGGCCAACGTCCTGACTTTC

D gene: TRBD1
V gene: TRBV10-3
clone size: few
J gene: TRBJ1-1
CDR3 protein: CAISEEGQGANTEAFF
CDR3 DNA: TGTGCCATCAGTGAGGAAGGACAGGGGGCGAACACTGAAGCTTTCTTT

D gene: TRBD2
V gene: TRBV2
clone size: NA
J gene: TRBJ2-1
CDR3 protein: CASSLLAGAVNEQFF
CDR3 DNA: TGTGCCAGCAGTTTACTAGCGGGGGCCGTCAATGAGCAGTTCTTC

D gene: TRBD2
V gene: TRBV9
clone size: NA
J gene: TRBJ2-5
CDR3 protein: CASSVALAGSQETQYF
CDR3 DNA: TGTGCCAGCAGCGTGGCACTAGCGGGGTCTCAAGAGACCCAGTACTTC